This T cell receptor beta chain emerged from a study of identical twins. Study results and limitations: Modeled out-of-frame TCR alpha sharing in monozygotic twins fell below observed levels. Beta out-of-frame sequences showed weaker excess twin sharing.

In the case of this clonotype: Its target is unknown.

Template switching added a universal primer binding site, and final cDNA carried unique molecular identifiers. Using its own MiXCR run on the 5' RACE reads, TCRdb lists one record per CDR3 protein. The data contain 250,000 or so distinct CDR3 sequences, approximately 8.6% of them singletons. The CDR3 is 12 residues long. The V end was cut by 5 bases, the J end by 7 bases, with 12 bases between. CDR1 is MNHNY, CDR2 SVGAGI, per germline (reference sequence). These records were also assigned to another study, of yellow fever vaccine responses in identical twins.

Material: CD8+ T cells sorted from blood. J is TRBJ2-7 and V is TRBV6-6; D is ambiguous. The receptor was derived from a woman under 30 in good health. The CDR3 bases are TGTGCCAGCAGTGGGCTCTCGGAAGAGCAGTACTTC. Translating gives CASSGLSEEQYF.